This passage covers 5 T cell receptor beta chains from one sample sequenced in a study of regulatory and conventional T cells in RAG deficiency. Produced via immunoSEQ multiplex PCR; TCRdb's table is partial and in-frame only. The sample has about 1,000 clones, roughly 88% seen once; the top ten hold just over 7.5%. The sorted conventional CD4+ T cells were CD25-low and CD127-high, with genomic DNA sequenced. The material sequenced was CD4+ effector T cells sorted from blood. All receptors come from a human donor with RAG deficiency presenting as combined immunodeficiency.

V is TRBV7-3 and J is TRBJ2-3; D not resolved. In germline, CDR1 is SGHTA, CDR2 FQGTGA. Trimming took off 3 bases at V and 0 bases at J, with 4 bases between the two ends. The CDR3 is made up of 13 amino acids. The CDR3 loop is CASSFLSTDTQYF. The CDR3 DNA sequence: TGTGCCAGCAGCTTCCTGAGCACAGATACGCAGTATTTT.

This sequence joins TRBV21-1 and TRBJ1-1. TRBV21-1 is a pseudogene locus. This CDR3 is built from 15 residues. CDR3 DNA: TGTGCCAGCAGTCGGATAGTAGCTACACGCACTGAAGCTTTCTTT. This translates into CASSRIVATRTEAFF.

This chain uses TRBV7-3 with TRBJ2-3; D unclear. CDR3 length: 12 amino acids. Germline V lookup: CDR1 SGHTA, CDR2 FQGTGA. V was clipped by 2 bases and J by 6 bases, with 6 bases between them. The CDR3 loop reads CASSLDYDTQYF. The CDR3 region has the DNA TGTGCCAGCAGCTTAGATTATGATACGCAGTATTTT.

This rearrangement joins TRBV27 to TRBJ2-3; D remains ambiguous. The length of the CDR3 is 13 residues. Germline V CDR1 and CDR2: MNHEY, SMNVEV (reference sequence). V lost 1 base and J lost 1, with 3 bases in between. The chain's CDR3 is CASSLLGTDTQYF. The CDR3 DNA follows: TGTGCCAGCAGTTTATTGGGCACAGATACGCAGTATTTT.

The V gene is TRBV6-5, the J gene TRBJ2-3, with 7 bases that match TRBD2. Trimming cost V 8 bases and J 0 bases; bases outside gene matches: 5. The CDR3 is made up of 14 amino acids. CDR1 is MNHEY and CDR2 is SVGAGI in the germline V gene. CDR3 bases: TGTGCCAGCGGGAGGGTTATTAGCACAGATACGCAGTATTTT. This codes for CASGRVISTDTQYF.